The entry below gives a single TCR beta chain sequence along with its context. This specimen belongs to a study of blood T cell repertoires in COVID-19. With 7 bases removed from V and 2 bases from J, the gap between germline ends came to 14 bases. CDR3 length equals 13 residues. Germline V gene data show CDR1 as SQVTM and CDR2 as ANQGSEA. Method: immunoSEQ multiplex PCR; TCRdb's copy keeps in-frame clones and lacks some. There are approximately 160,000 clones in the sample; more than 90% occur only once, and roughly 0.56% lies in the top ten. Sample: peripheral blood. The V and J genes are TRBV29-1 and TRBJ2-5; TRBD1 might be the D (5 bases). The TCR originated in a man aged 45 to 65 with acute or convalescent COVID-19. CDR3 DNA: TGCAGCGCCCTGGACACCCAGCAAGAGACCCAGTACTTC. Translation: CSALDTQQETQYF.